Presented here are 16 T cell receptor beta chains from one specimen sequenced in a study of beta chain features in type 1 diabetes. The study reverse transcribed the entire isolated RNA, so it sequenced expressed TCRB transcripts. Using immunoSEQ multiplex PCR, the repertoire was profiled, and TCRdb retains in-frame clones only, with some absent. The data hold 140,000 to 150,000 clones, with about 13% observed a single time. For these TCRs, the target antigens are not known. Study conclusions and caveats: People with Type 1 diabetes carried modestly yet significantly shorter TCRB CDR3s in all four CD4+ subsets.

The sample was central memory CD4+ T cells from blood. These receptors were taken from a man in his late teens or twenties with type 1 diabetes.

The chain couples TRBV6-1 to TRBJ2-5; no clear D. The V end lost 6 bases, the J end lost 0 bases, and 8 bases lay between the germline ends. The CDR3 is made up of 13 amino acids. Germline V lookup: CDR1 MNHNS, CDR2 SASEGT. CDR3 coding DNA: TGTGCCAGCAGATCCGAGTACCAAGAGACCCAGTACTTC. Translation: CASRSEYQETQYF.

This clone was picked up a small number of times. The CDR3 is CATSREGGGETQYF. The CDR3 region has the DNA TGTGCCACCAGCAGAGAAGGGGGTGGAGAGACCCAGTACTTC. The chain joins TRBV15 to TRBJ2-5; TRBD1 might be the D (6 bases). The CDR3 has 14 residues. Trimming took 0 bases from V and 4 from J, leaving 9 bases between them. Germline V lookup: CDR1 LNHNV, CDR2 YYDKDF (reference sequence).

The J gene is TRBJ2-2, the V gene TRBV2, with 8 bases aligning to TRBD2. This CDR3 is built from 16 residues. With 6 bases clipped from V and 6 bases from J, the junction kept 12 bases outside the gene matches. Germline V gene sequence: CDR1 SNHLY, CDR2 FYNNEI. In DNA, the CDR3 is TGTGCCAGCAGCCCCCCCGGGACTAGAGGGGCCGGGGAGCTGTTTTTT. The encoded protein is CASSPPGTRGAGELFF.

Many counts were recorded for this clone. Distinct nucleotide sequences in the sample also encode this CDR3. J is TRBJ2-3 and V is TRBV7-9; D uncertain. This CDR3 spans 13 amino acids. Germline V CDR1 and CDR2: SEHNR, FQNEAQ (reference sequence). Trimming stripped 6 bases from V and 0 bases from J, with 7 bases between. The CDR3 bases are TGTGCCAGCAGAGTGGCTAGCACAGATACGCAGTATTTT. It specifies CASRVASTDTQYF.

The chain links TRBV5-6 to TRBJ1-1; D uncertain. Trimming cost V 5 bases and J 4 bases, with 9 bases left between them. Germline V gene sequence: CDR1 SGHDT, CDR2 YYEEEE. The CDR3 extends over 12 amino acids. CDR3 residues: CASRHRTTEAFF. CDR3 sequence (DNA): TGTGCCAGCAGGCATCGGACCACTGAAGCTTTCTTT.

This clone was seen more than once but under ten times. The J gene is TRBJ2-5, the V gene TRBV18; TRBD1 matches at 9 bases. The V and J ends lost 3 bases and 5 bases, in that order; junction bases with no gene match: 10. Germline assignment: CDR1 KGHSH and CDR2 LQKENI. The CDR3 runs 16 residues. The CDR3 DNA reads TGTGCCAGCTCACCGGACGTGAGCGGACAGGGGGAGACCCAGTACTTC. The encoded protein is CASSPDVSGQGETQYF.

The CDR3 nucleotides read TGTGCCAGCATGGGGACAGATACGCAGTATTTT. The encoded protein is CASMGTDTQYF. The chain employs TRBV28 and TRBJ2-3; D remains unclear. Germline assignment: CDR1 MDHEN and CDR2 SYDVKM. The CDR3 spans 11 residues. V lost 7 bases and J lost 3, with 5 bases in between.

This clone was seen a single time. The chain joins TRBV6-1 to TRBJ1-5; a possible D gene is TRBD1 (6 bases). Trimming took 4 bases from V and 1 from J, leaving 23 bases between them. This CDR3 has 19 residues. Germline V lookup: CDR1 MNHNS, CDR2 SASEGT. CDR3 sequence reads: CASSGTPFGGAGSNQPQHF. In DNA, the CDR3 is TGTGCCAGCAGTGGGACCCCCTTTGGGGGGGCCGGGAGCAATCAGCCCCAGCATTTT.

The chain carries TRBV30 and TRBJ1-4; D unclear. Germline V gene lookup returns CDR1 GTSNPN and CDR2 SVGIG (reference sequence). Trimming cost V 7 bases and J 7 bases, with 19 bases left between them. The CDR3 has 14 amino acids. The CDR3 here is CASEDWSKGEKLFF. CDR3 sequence (DNA): TGTGCCTCGGAGGATTGGTCCAAGGGTGAAAAACTGTTTTTT.

The chain combines TRBV2 with TRBJ1-2, with D uncertain. The CDR3 contains 13 residues. V was cut by 7 bases and J by 5 bases, with 14 bases left in between. Germline V gene lookup returns CDR1 SNHLY and CDR2 FYNNEI. This chain's CDR3 is CASTISGSYGYTF. CDR3 DNA sequence: TGTGCCAGCACTATCTCGGGATCTTATGGCTACACCTTC.

The rearrangement links TRBV30 to TRBJ1-2; 9 bases match TRBD1. Trimming at V came to 4 bases and at J to 4 bases, leaving 4 bases not matched to a gene. The V gene's germline CDR1 is GTSNPN and CDR2 SVGIG (reference sequence). There are 13 residues in the CDR3. DNA of the CDR3: TGTGCCTGGATGACAGGGGGAGTCTATGGCTACACCTTC. Protein: CAWMTGGVYGYTF.

The V call is TRBV7-9, the J call TRBJ1-6; a weak D match, TRBD1 (5 bases). This CDR3 spans 15 amino acids. V was pared by 4 bases and J by 8 bases, with 15 bases between. Germline CDR1 and CDR2: SEHNR and FQNEAQ (reference sequence). The CDR3 region has the DNA TGTGCCAGCAGCTCCCAGGGCCTTGGAGATTCACCCCTCCACTTT. Translation gives CASSSQGLGDSPLHF.

This clone was counted between two and nine times. The chain links TRBV29-1 to TRBJ2-7, with 7 bases aligning to TRBD2. Germline-derived CDR1 and CDR2 are SQVTM and ANQGSEA. Trimming removed 6 bases from V and 3 bases from J; junction bases left unmatched: 8. This CDR3 has 13 residues. The CDR3 region has the DNA TGCAGCGTCCTCTCGGGGGGACGCTACGAGCAGTACTTC. Protein sequence: CSVLSGGRYEQYF.

The J gene is TRBJ2-3, the V gene TRBV4-1; 7 positions match TRBD2. Germline-derived CDR1 and CDR2 are MGHRA and YSYEKL. This CDR3 is built from 12 residues. Trimming took 4 bases from V and 10 from J; bases not matched to a gene: 5. The CDR3 DNA is TGCGCCAGCAGCCGGTCCGGGGGGTCGCAGTATTTT. Amino acids: CASSRSGGSQYF.

The rearrangement links TRBV18 to TRBJ1-3; D remains unclear. The ends were cut back, 4 bases at V and 2 bases at J, with 15 bases in the middle. The CDR3 contains 16 residues. Germline CDR1 is KGHSH and CDR2 is LQKENI. The CDR3 DNA reads TGTGCCAGCTCACAAGACCGCCGAGCAGCTGGAAACACCATATATTTT. Translating it yields CASSQDRRAAGNTIYF. The whole variable domain, remainder taken from reference TRBV18 and TRBJ1-3, is NAGVMQNPRHLVRRRGQEARLRCSPMKGHSHVYWYRQLPEEGLKFMVYLQKENIIDESGMPKERFSAEFPKEGPSILRIQQVVRGDSAAYFCASSQDRRAAGNTIYFGEGSWLTVV.

This clone was counted only a few times. Distinct nucleotide sequences in the sample also encode this CDR3. The chain combines TRBV18 with TRBJ2-3; D is ambiguous. The CDR3 totals 12 residues. Trimming shortened V by 3 bases and J by 0 bases, and 1 base separated the two germline ends. Germline V gene data show CDR1 as KGHSH and CDR2 as LQKENI. CDR3 residues: CASSPSTDTQYF. CDR3 DNA: TGTGCCAGCTCACCCAGCACAGATACGCAGTATTTT.